One and the same sample provided the 21 T cell receptor beta chains below, sequenced in a study of T cell responses to AZD1222 COVID-19 vaccine. Data came from immunoSEQ multiplex PCR; TCRdb stores just in-frame clones and leaves some out. This sample has some 93,000 clones, with roughly 88% found just once. The material sequenced was peripheral blood, taken 28 days after the second AZD1222 dose. The receptors were sampled from an adult who received the AZD1222 COVID-19 vaccine.

This sequence joins TRBV5-1 and TRBJ1-1; D ambiguous. Trimming took 4 bases from V and 0 from J, leaving 10 bases between them. The CDR3 consists of 14 residues. The germline gives CDR1 SGHRS, CDR2 YFSETQ. CDR3 nucleotides: TGCGCCAGCAGCAGCCGGGCGGTGAACACTGAAGCTTTCTTT. Translating it yields CASSSRAVNTEAFF.

The chain has TRBV9 and TRBJ1-2; D perhaps matches TRBD1 (6 bases). Deletions cut 4 bases from V and 7 bases from J, with 20 bases between. The CDR3 length is 15 residues. Per the germline V gene, CDR1 is SGDLS and CDR2 is YYNGEE. As DNA, the CDR3 is TGTGCCAGCAGCCCCACTCCGGGGGCCCCCGGTGGCTACACCTTC. Protein product: CASSPTPGAPGGYTF.

The chain joins TRBV5-1 to TRBJ2-3, with TRBD2 identical over 15 bases. CDR1 and CDR2 (germline): SGHRS, YFSETQ. The CDR3 is made up of 18 amino acids. J lost 1 base, V lost 0 bases, and 3 bases had no gene match. The CDR3: CASSLGTSGRVGTDTQYF. CDR3 DNA sequence: TGCGCCAGCAGCTTGGGGACTAGCGGGAGGGTTGGCACAGATACGCAGTATTTT.

Sample share makes this clone medium-sized. The chain employs TRBV4-1 and TRBJ2-3; 12 nucleotides agree with TRBD2. This CDR3 is 17 amino acids long. In germline, CDR1 is MGHRA, CDR2 YSYEKL. The ends lost 0 bases at V and 2 bases at J; junction bases unmatched: 3. The CDR3 reads CASSQETSGGITDTQYF. The CDR3 bases are TGCGCCAGCAGCCAAGAAACTAGCGGGGGGATCACAGATACGCAGTATTTT.

The CDR3 reads CASSLGGVIGEKLFF. CDR3 DNA: TGTGCCAGCAGCTTAGGAGGAGTCATCGGTGAAAAACTGTTTTTT. The gene calls are TRBV11-3 and TRBJ1-4; D not resolved. This CDR3 spans 15 amino acids. Trimming cost V 1 base and J 7 bases, with 13 bases left between them. Germline V gene data show CDR1 as SGHNT and CDR2 as YENEEA.

This clone showed up just once. V usage is TRBV30 and J usage is TRBJ2-7; 11 bases map to TRBD1. The CDR3 is made up of 14 amino acids. The germline gives CDR1 GTSNPN, CDR2 SVGIG (reference sequence). V lost 5 bases, J lost 3 bases, and 6 bases stayed unmatched. CDR3 residues: CAWQGQGAIYEQYF. CDR3 coding DNA: TGTGCCTGGCAAGGACAGGGGGCTATCTACGAGCAGTACTTC.

The table lists this clone with a count of one. This CDR3 is CASSSGTRVGGEQYF. CDR3 coding DNA: TGTGCCAGCAGCTCCGGGACGCGAGTAGGAGGCGAGCAGTACTTC. V gene TRBV6-6 combines with J gene TRBJ2-7; the D call may be TRBD1 or TRBD2 (5 bases each). Germline V gene data show CDR1 as MNHNY and CDR2 as SVGAGI (reference sequence). V was pared by 6 bases and J by 6 bases, with 21 bases between. This CDR3 has 15 amino acids.

This chain joins TRBV30 and TRBJ1-5, with D maybe TRBD1 (6 bases). Deletions cut 1 base from V and 5 bases from J, with 18 bases between. Germline V CDR1 and CDR2: GTSNPN, SVGIG (reference sequence). This CDR3 region has 16 residues. In DNA form, the CDR3 reads TGTGCCTGGAGTGGCCCCGGTAGGGGGGGGGATCAGCCCCAGCATTTT. Translating it yields CAWSGPGRGGDQPQHF.

The CDR3 coding sequence is TGTGCCAGCAGCCCAAGACTAGCGGGGACCAACAATGAGCAGTTCTTC. Its translation: CASSPRLAGTNNEQFF. The gene calls are TRBV9 and TRBJ2-1, with 11 nucleotides matching TRBD2. Germline CDR1 and CDR2: SGDLS and YYNGEE. This CDR3 has 16 amino acids. Trimming took 4 bases from V and 5 from J; bases not matched to a gene: 8.

This chain uses TRBV5-1 with TRBJ1-2, with D uncertain. The CDR3 consists of 14 residues. Germline lookup yields CDR1 SGHRS and CDR2 YFSETQ. The V end was cut by 1 base, the J end by 8 bases, with 15 bases between. The CDR3 region has the DNA TGCGCCAGCAGCTTGTCTGAGGCCTATGAAGGCTACACCTTC. Protein sequence: CASSLSEAYEGYTF.

CDR3 loop: CASSIARRHTGEKLFF. CDR3 coding DNA: TGTGCCAGTAGTATAGCGCGGAGGCACACCGGTGAAAAACTGTTTTTT. V and J are TRBV19 and TRBJ1-4; D gene ambiguous. The CDR3 covers 16 residues. CDR1 is LNHDA and CDR2 is SQIVND in the germline V gene (reference sequence). Trimming pared 1 base from V and 7 bases from J, leaving 16 bases between.

The chain employs TRBV28 and TRBJ1-5, with TRBD1 as a possible D gene (5 bases). The CDR3 runs to 14 residues. V was trimmed by 2 bases and J by 2 bases, leaving 7 bases between them. Germline V gene lookup returns CDR1 MDHEN and CDR2 SYDVKM. The DNA for the CDR3 is TGTGCCAGCAGTTTACAAGGGGGCAATCAGCCCCAGCATTTT. Protein: CASSLQGGNQPQHF.

V gene TRBV6-5 combines with J gene TRBJ1-6; maybe TRBD1 (6 bases). Germline CDR1 reads MNHEY; CDR2 reads SVGAGI. This CDR3 region has 14 residues. V was cut by 6 bases and J by 8 bases, with 14 bases left in between. The DNA of the CDR3 is TGTGCCAGCAGGGAGACAGGTGCTGATTCACCCCTCCACTTT. As protein: CASRETGADSPLHF.

V is TRBV27 and J is TRBJ1-4; the D is unclear. From germline, CDR1 is MNHEY and CDR2 SMNVEV (reference sequence). V was trimmed by 2 bases and J by 4 bases, leaving 11 bases between them. This CDR3 is built from 15 residues. CDR3 residues: CASSLRSSGNEKLFF. CDR3 nucleotide sequence: TGTGCCAGCAGTTTAAGGTCCAGCGGTAATGAAAAACTGTTTTTT.

V gene TRBV15 combines with J gene TRBJ1-1; D unresolved. The germline V gene encodes CDR1 LNHNV and CDR2 YYDKDF (reference sequence). This CDR3 is 15 amino acids long. Trimming left V 1 base short and J 1 base short, with 10 bases between. The CDR3 region is CATSRVDGRNTEAFF. CDR3 in DNA: TGTGCCACCAGCAGAGTAGACGGAAGGAACACTGAAGCTTTCTTT.

This chain links TRBV4-1 with TRBJ1-2, with D maybe TRBD1 (5 bases). This CDR3 comprises 15 residues. Germline CDR1 is MGHRA and CDR2 is YSYEKL. The V end was cut by 5 bases, the J end by 4 bases, with 17 bases between. The CDR3 sequence: CASSSPQGHGYGYTF. CDR3 DNA sequence: TGCGCCAGCAGCTCCCCGCAGGGTCACGGCTATGGCTACACCTTC.

The rearrangement links TRBV5-1 to TRBJ2-1; D may be TRBD2 (5 bases). V was pared by 4 bases and J by 0 bases, with 8 bases between. The CDR3 has 14 amino acids. Germline-derived CDR1 and CDR2 are SGHRS and YFSETQ. CDR3 coding DNA: TGCGCCAGCAGCGCGGAGGTCTCCTACAATGAGCAGTTCTTC. Residues: CASSAEVSYNEQFF. Supplemented by reference TRBV5-1 and TRBJ2-1, the full variable domain reads KAGVTQTPRYLIKTRGQQVTLSCSPISGHRSVSWYQQTPGQGLQFLFEYFSETQRNKGNFPGRFSGRQFSNSRSEMNVSTLELGDSALYLCASSAEVSYNEQFFGPGTRLTVL.

J is TRBJ2-5 and V is TRBV12-3 or TRBV12-4, with D maybe TRBD2 (5 bases). This CDR3 spans 13 amino acids. Deletions cut 2 bases from V and 2 bases from J, with 6 bases between. The CDR3 spells CASSLPGQETQYF. CDR3 nucleotides: TGTGCCAGCAGTTTACCGGGGCAAGAGACCCAGTACTTC.

The rearrangement joins TRBV7-2 to TRBJ2-1, with TRBD2 identical over 8 bases. Germline values: CDR1 SGHTA, CDR2 FQGNSA. V lost 1 base to trimming and J lost 4 bases; unmatched junction nucleotides: 3. The CDR3 sequence is 15 residues long. CDR3 in DNA: TGTGCCAGCAGCTTAGGCAGCGGGGGTTACAATGAGCAGTTCTTC. Amino acids: CASSLGSGGYNEQFF.

The CDR3: CASSSQPQHF. CDR3 nucleotide sequence: TGTGCCAGCAGTTCTCAGCCCCAGCATTTT. The rearrangement links TRBV6-4 to TRBJ1-5; D ambiguous. Germline values: CDR1 MRHNA, CDR2 SNTAGT. The V and J ends lost 5 bases and 6 bases respectively, with 2 bases between them. The length of the CDR3 is 10 residues.

The chain couples TRBV5-1 to TRBJ1-6; D is uncertain. Trimming removed 1 base at V and 8 bases at J, with 10 bases between. The CDR3 consists of 14 residues. Germline V lookup: CDR1 SGHRS, CDR2 YFSETQ. CDR3 sequence (DNA): TGCGCCAGCAGCTTGATTGAGGGCGATTCACCCCTCCACTTT. Translated, it gives CASSLIEGDSPLHF.